Following are 6 T cell receptor beta chains from one sample sequenced in a study of chemoradiotherapy in HPV16-positive cancers. Sequencing used immunoSEQ multiplex PCR; TCRdb keeps in-frame clones, though not all of them. The sample has fewer than 13,000 clones; roughly 84% are singletons. Here the sequenced sample was blood, taken from a patient who underwent chemoradiotherapy. The receptors derive from a human donor with HPV-associated anogenital cancer.

The chain's CDR3 is CASSEQTSGAETQYF. CDR3 coding DNA: TGTGCCAGCAGTGAACAGACTAGCGGTGCGGAGACCCAGTACTTC. This chain connects TRBV6-1 to TRBJ2-5, with 9 bases aligning to TRBD2. The germline V gene has CDR1 MNHNS and CDR2 SASEGT. This CDR3 has 15 residues. Trimming at V came to 2 bases and at J to 5 bases, leaving 6 bases not matched to a gene.

This sequence joins TRBV5-6 and TRBJ2-2; D might be TRBD1 (6 bases). The CDR3 loop spans 15 amino acids. Germline V gene data show CDR1 as SGHDT and CDR2 as YYEEEE. Between the trimmed V and J ends, which lost 4 bases and 6 bases, there was a span of 16 bases. The CDR3 loop reads CASSNYLTGPGELFF. The CDR3 DNA sequence: TGTGCCAGCAGCAATTATCTGACAGGTCCCGGGGAGCTGTTTTTT.

The genes are TRBV2 and TRBJ2-5, with TRBD1 matching 11 bases. Germline CDR1 is SNHLY and CDR2 is FYNNEI. V shed 5 bases and J 5 bases; nucleotides not matched to a gene: 1. The CDR3 spans 13 residues. The CDR3 spells CASSRDRGETQYF. CDR3 DNA: TGTGCCAGCAGTAGGGACAGGGGGGAGACCCAGTACTTC.

The CDR3 bases are TGTGCCAGCAGTCCATACATCGGGGGTCAGCCCCAGCATTTT. Translated, it gives CASSPYIGGQPQHF. The V gene is TRBV28, the J gene TRBJ1-5; maybe TRBD1 (5 bases). This CDR3 region has 14 residues. Germline CDR1 is MDHEN and CDR2 is SYDVKM. V was cut by 5 bases and J by 6 bases, with 14 bases left in between.

Comment on this clone: This same CDR3 is encoded by further DNA sequences in the sample. This chain connects TRBV27 to TRBJ2-3, with 8 bases fitting TRBD2. The V gene's germline CDR1 is MNHEY and CDR2 SMNVEV (reference sequence). This CDR3 is 15 amino acids long. J was trimmed by 3 bases and V by 3 bases; bases with no gene match: 5. CDR3 in DNA: TGTGCCAGCAGTTTCATGGTAGCGGGGACAGATACGCAGTATTTT. It yields the protein CASSFMVAGTDTQYF.

V and J are TRBV19 and TRBJ2-3, with D perhaps matching TRBD1 (6 bases). The V end was cut by 1 base, the J end by 4 bases, with 12 bases between. Germline CDR1 reads LNHDA; CDR2 reads SQIVND (reference sequence). The CDR3 extends over 15 amino acids. Here the CDR3 reads CASSIGGGFSDTQYF. The CDR3 region has the DNA TGTGCCAGTAGTATAGGAGGGGGTTTTTCAGATACGCAGTATTTT.